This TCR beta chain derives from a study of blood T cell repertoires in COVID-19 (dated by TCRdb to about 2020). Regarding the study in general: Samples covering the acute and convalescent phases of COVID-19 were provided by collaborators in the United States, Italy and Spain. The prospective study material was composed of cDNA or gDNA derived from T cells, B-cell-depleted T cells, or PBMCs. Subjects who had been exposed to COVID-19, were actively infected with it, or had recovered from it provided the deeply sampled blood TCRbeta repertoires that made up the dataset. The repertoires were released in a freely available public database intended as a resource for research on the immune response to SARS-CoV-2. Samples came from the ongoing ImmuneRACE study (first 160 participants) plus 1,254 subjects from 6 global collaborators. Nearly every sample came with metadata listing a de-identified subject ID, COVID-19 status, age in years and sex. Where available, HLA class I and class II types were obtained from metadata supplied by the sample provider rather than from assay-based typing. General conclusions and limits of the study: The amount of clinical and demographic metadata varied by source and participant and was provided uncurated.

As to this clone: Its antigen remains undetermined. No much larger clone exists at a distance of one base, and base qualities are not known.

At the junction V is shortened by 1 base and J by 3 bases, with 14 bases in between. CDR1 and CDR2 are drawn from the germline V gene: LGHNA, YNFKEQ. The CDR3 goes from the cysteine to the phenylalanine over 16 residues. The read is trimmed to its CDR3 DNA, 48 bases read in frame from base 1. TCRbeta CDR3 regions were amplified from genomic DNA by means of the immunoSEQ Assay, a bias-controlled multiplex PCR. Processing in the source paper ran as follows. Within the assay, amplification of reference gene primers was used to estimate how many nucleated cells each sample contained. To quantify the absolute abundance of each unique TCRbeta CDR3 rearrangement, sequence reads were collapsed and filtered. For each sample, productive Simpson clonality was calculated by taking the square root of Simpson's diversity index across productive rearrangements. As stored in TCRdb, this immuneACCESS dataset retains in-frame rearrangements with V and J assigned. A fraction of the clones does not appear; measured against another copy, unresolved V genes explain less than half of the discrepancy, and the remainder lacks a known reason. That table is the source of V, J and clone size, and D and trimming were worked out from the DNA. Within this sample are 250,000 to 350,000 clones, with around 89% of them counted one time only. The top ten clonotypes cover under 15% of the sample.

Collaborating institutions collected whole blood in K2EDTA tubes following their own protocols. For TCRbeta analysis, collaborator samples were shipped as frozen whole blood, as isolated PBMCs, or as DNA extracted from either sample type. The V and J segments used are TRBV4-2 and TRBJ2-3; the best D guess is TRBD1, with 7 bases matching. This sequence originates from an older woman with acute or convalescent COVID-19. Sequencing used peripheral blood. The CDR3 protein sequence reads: CASSQAAGGITDTQYF. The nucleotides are TGTGCCAGCAGCCAAGCTGCAGGGGGGATTACAGATACGCAGTATTTT.